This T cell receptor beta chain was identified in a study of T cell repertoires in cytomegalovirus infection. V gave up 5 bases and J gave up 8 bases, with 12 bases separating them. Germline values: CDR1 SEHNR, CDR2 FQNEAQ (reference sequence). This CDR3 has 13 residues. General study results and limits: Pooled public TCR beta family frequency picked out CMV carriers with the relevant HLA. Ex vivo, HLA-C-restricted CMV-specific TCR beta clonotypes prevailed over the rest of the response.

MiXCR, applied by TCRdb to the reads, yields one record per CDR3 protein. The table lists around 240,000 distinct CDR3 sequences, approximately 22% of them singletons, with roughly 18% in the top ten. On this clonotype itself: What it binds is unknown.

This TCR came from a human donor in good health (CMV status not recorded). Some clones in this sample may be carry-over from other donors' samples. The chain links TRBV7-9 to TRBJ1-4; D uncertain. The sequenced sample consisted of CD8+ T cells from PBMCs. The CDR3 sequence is CASSPWSGEKLFF. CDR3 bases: TGTGCCAGCAGCCCCTGGAGCGGAGAAAAACTGTTTTTT.